This T cell receptor (beta chain) was captured in a study of cytotoxic CD8 clonotypes in ibrutinib-treated CLL. Assay used: immunoSEQ multiplex PCR; TCRdb lists only in-frame clones, some missing. The repertoire consists of approximately 26,000 clones, with over 75% occurring once and the leading ten covering 8%. Whole-study findings and limits: Baseline clonality exceeded age-matched healthy donors and tracked circulating CD8+ T-cell counts. Treatment left the uncommon public clonotypes either contracted or stable in frequency.

Worth noting for this clone: Its cognate antigen is unknown.

The clonotype comes from a human donor with chronic lymphocytic leukemia. The starting material was PBMCs, obtained after 24 months of ibrutinib treatment.

The CDR3 sequence is CAISTGAGANVLTF. The CDR3 DNA follows: TGTGCCATCAGCACAGGGGCTGGGGCCAACGTCCTGACTTTC. The chain combines TRBV10-3 with TRBJ2-6, with 7 bases fitting TRBD1. Trimming at V came to 6 bases and at J to 2 bases, leaving 1 base not matched to a gene. From germline, CDR1 is ENHRY and CDR2 SYGVKD. The CDR3 covers 14 residues.